This TCR beta chain was identified in a study of PD-1 blockade in classical Hodgkin lymphoma. Study summary: The patients were dosed with nivolumab 3 mg/kg, infused intravenously every 2 weeks. Study-level results: Complete responders showed a baseline diversity that resembled the diversity of newly diagnosed patients. Relative to healthy donors, newly diagnosed patients reportedly had lower baseline TCR diversity, which was reported as lower still in relapsed/refractory patients. Still unresolved is the cause of the repertoire differences, which may be disease activity or prior therapy.

Clones were read by immunoSEQ multiplex PCR, and TCRdb kept only the in-frame ones, dropping some. This table holds 95,000 to 100,000 clones, roughly 90% found once. To note about this clone: What it recognizes is unknown.

No patient escaped relapse after autologous stem cell transplantation, and brentuximab vedotin exposure varied. V was clipped by 3 bases and J by 4 bases, with 16 bases between them. The length of the CDR3 is 16 residues. Per the germline V gene, CDR1 is MDHEN and CDR2 is SYDVKM. The V call is TRBV28, the J call TRBJ2-1, with D possibly being TRBD1 or TRBD2 (5 bases each). The sequences come from peripheral blood mononuclear cells (PBMCs), collected before the second cycle of nivolumab. The receptor was isolated from a human donor with classical Hodgkin lymphoma. Here the CDR3 reads CASSFSGWGKYNEQFF. In DNA form, the CDR3 reads TGTGCCAGCAGTTTTTCGGGTTGGGGGAAATACAATGAGCAGTTCTTC.